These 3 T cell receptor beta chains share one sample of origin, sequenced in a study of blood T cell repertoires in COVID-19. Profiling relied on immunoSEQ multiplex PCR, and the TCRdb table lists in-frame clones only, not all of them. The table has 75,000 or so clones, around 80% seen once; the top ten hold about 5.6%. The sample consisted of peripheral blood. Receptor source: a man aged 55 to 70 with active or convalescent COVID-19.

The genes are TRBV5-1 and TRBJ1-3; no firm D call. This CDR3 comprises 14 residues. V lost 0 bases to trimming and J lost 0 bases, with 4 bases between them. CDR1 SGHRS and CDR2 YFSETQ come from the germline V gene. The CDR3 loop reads CASSLGSSGNTIYF. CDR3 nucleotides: TGCGCCAGCAGCTTGGGTAGCTCTGGAAACACCATATATTTT.

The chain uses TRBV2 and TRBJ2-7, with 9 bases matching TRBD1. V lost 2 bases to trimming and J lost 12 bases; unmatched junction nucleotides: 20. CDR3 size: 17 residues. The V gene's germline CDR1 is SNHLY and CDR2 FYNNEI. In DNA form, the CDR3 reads TGTGCCAGCAGTGAAACGGGTGGCGGTCCTCGTTGGGACAGGGCGTACTTC. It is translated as CASSETGGGPRWDRAYF.

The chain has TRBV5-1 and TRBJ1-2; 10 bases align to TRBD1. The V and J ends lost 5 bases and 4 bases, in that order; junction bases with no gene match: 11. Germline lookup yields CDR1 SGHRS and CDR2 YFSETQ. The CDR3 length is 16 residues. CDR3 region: CASSVGGQGRIYGYTF. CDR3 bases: TGCGCCAGCAGTGTTGGGGGACAGGGGAGGATCTATGGCTACACCTTC. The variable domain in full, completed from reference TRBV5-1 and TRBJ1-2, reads KAGVTQTPRYLIKTRGQQVTLSCSPISGHRSVSWYQQTPGQGLQFLFEYFSETQRNKGNFPGRFSGRQFSNSRSEMNVSTLELGDSALYLCASSVGGQGRIYGYTFGSGTRLTVV.